This T cell receptor (beta chain) was sequenced in a study of T cell responses to AZD1222 COVID-19 vaccine (dated by TCRdb to 2020 to 2023). Study-wide context: AZD1222 recipients given second doses at about 4 weeks or at about 12 weeks were pooled, since spike-specific TCR depth and breadth were not found to differ between the two schedules. Trial participants were enrolled by age into 18-55, 56-69 and 70-plus year subgroups, with about 150, 28 and 57 TCR-sequenced participants respectively. TCR sequencing was performed for 230 to 250 trial participants, of whom roughly 200 were given two doses of AZD1222 and around 25 were given two doses of MenACWY control vaccine.

From cysteine to phenylalanine, the CDR3 is 14 amino acids long. Only the CDR3 part of the read is kept: 42 bases, read in frame from the first base. CDR1 and CDR2 were assigned from the germline V gene (reference sequence) as LNHNV and YYDKDF. In light of the paper, this sample's time point label describes: baseline before first vaccination. Vaccinee samples were obtained from the UK trials COV001 and COV002, which included a single-blind randomized controlled phase 2/3 trial of AZD1222 (ChAdOx1 nCoV-19) in healthy adults. Trial participant PBMC samples were collected at day 0 and day 28 after the second dose for TCRbeta chain sequencing. The CDR3 regions of human TCRbeta chains were subjected to immunosequencing. The paper's data handling went like this. Repertoire TCRs were matched against a reference library of SARS-CoV-2-specific TCRs generated with the MIRA antigen-specificity platform. Breadth was defined as the fraction of unique TCRs that were SARS-CoV-2-associated, and depth was defined as the fraction of total T cells that were SARS-CoV-2-associated. Each spike-specific TCR was assigned to its reactive spike region and to a CD4 or CD8 class using the MIRA data. Log10-transformed breadth and depth values were compared by one-way ANOVA with Sidak's multiple comparisons tests. TCRdb obtained this table from immuneACCESS and retained in-frame rearrangements with V and J assigned. These tables miss some clones; where compared with another copy, unresolved V genes account for less than half of the shortfall, and the remainder is unexplained. That table gives V, J and clone size, and the DNA gave D and trimming. Across this sample there are about 190,000 clones, with about 92% seen only once. Together, the top ten hold 1% to 1.5% of the sample.

The paper's findings and limits, for the study overall: Because no samples from the day 14 peak response were available, repertoires could be characterized only after the peak T cell response. In the small 56-69-year group, the increase in depth fell short of significance, most likely because of low power. Spike-specific TCR breadth and depth rose significantly after two AZD1222 doses compared with day 0 and with MenACWY recipients. Only six AZD1222 recipients were SARS-CoV-2 seropositive at baseline, limiting conclusions about previously exposed vaccinees. Epitopes outside the regions mutated in the B.1.351 and B.1.1.7 variants were reportedly recognized by nearly half of the unique spike-specific TCRs. Participants were mostly white British, with more females than males. The authors suggested clonal diversity may have been underestimated. The vaccine-associated CD4 TCRs covered the entire spike protein, and the dominant responses fell in regions 160-218 and 743-854.

Concerning this clone itself: Its antigen target is currently unknown. Germline and junction disagree at one end, which may indicate a read error.

This sample comprised peripheral blood, obtained on day 0 of AZD1222 vaccination. The TCR sequence derives from an adult in good health. The V and J segments used are TRBV15 and TRBJ2-2; the D gene is perhaps TRBD2, from 5 matching bases. The CDR3 sequence is CATSGRKTSGEPFF. The nucleotides are TGTGCCACCTCCGGCAGAAAAACCTCCGGGGAGCCGTTTTTT.